This TCR beta chain stems from a study of blood T cell repertoires in COVID-19. V shed 5 bases and J shed 1 base, with 12 bases lying between them. Germline values: CDR1 SGHTA, CDR2 FQGTGA. This CDR3 contains 15 residues. Some clones are missing from TCRdb's copy, which holds only in-frame ones; the method was immunoSEQ multiplex PCR. The sample has some 90,000 clones, 75% to 90% seen once. The chain joins TRBV7-3 to TRBJ2-1, with D possibly being TRBD2 (5 bases). The TCR originated in a woman aged 80 or over with active COVID-19. The sequenced material came from peripheral blood. This CDR3 reads CASSPTRISYNEQFF. As DNA, the CDR3 is TGTGCCAGCAGCCCTACTAGAATATCCTACAATGAGCAGTTCTTC. Combining the CDR3 with reference TRBV7-3 and TRBJ2-1 gives the whole variable domain GAGVSQTPSNKVTEKGKYVELRCDPISGHTALYWYRQSLGQGPEFLIYFQGTGAADDSGLPNDRFFAVRPEGSVSTLKIQRTERGDSAVYLCASSPTRISYNEQFFGPGTRLTVL.